This entry describes one TCR beta chain. The protocol was immunoSEQ multiplex PCR, while the TCRdb copy is restricted to in-frame clones and leaves out a portion. The sample has fewer than 40,000 clones; more than 80% are singletons. The data derive from a study of PD-L1 blockade in urothelial cancer. Trimming at V came to 3 bases and at J to 3 bases, leaving 11 bases not matched to a gene. Per germline, CDR1 SGHKS and CDR2 YYEKEE (reference sequence). This CDR3 has 17 residues. The source was PBMCs, collected around atezolizumab (anti-PD-L1) treatment. This sequence joins TRBV5-5 and TRBJ2-1; 8 nucleotides match TRBD1. This clonotype was sampled from a man in his 70s with urothelial cancer. CDR3 sequence: CASSSEPGTGDYNEQFF. CDR3 nucleotides: TGTGCCAGCAGCTCGGAACCCGGGACAGGAGACTACAATGAGCAGTTCTTC.